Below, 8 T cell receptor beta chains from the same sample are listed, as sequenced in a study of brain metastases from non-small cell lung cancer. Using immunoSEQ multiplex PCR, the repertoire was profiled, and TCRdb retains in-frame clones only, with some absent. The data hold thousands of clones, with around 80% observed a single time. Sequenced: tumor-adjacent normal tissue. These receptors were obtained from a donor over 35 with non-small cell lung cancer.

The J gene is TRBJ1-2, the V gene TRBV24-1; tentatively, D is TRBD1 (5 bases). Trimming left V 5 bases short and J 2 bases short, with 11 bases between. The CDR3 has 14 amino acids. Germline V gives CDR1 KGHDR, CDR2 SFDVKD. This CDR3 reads CATSARHRNYGYTF. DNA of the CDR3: TGTGCCACCAGTGCCAGACACAGGAACTATGGCTACACCTTC.

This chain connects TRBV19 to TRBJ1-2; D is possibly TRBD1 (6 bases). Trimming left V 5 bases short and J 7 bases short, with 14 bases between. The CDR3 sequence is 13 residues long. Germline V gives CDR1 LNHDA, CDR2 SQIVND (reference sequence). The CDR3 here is CASSPDRKGGYTF. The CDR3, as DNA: TGTGCCAGTAGTCCTGACAGGAAGGGTGGCTACACCTTC. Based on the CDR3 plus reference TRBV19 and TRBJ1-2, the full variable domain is DGGITQSPKYLFRKEGQNVTLSCEQNLNHDAMYWYRQDPGQGLRLIYYSQIVNDFQKGDIAEGYSVSREKKESFPLTVTSAQKNPTAFYLCASSPDRKGGYTFGSGTRLTVV.

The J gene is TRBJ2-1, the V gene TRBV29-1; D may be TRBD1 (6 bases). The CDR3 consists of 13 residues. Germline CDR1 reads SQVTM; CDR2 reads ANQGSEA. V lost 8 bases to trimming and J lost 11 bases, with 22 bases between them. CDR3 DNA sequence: TGCAGCACCCACGTAAGGGGGAGTGAAAAGCAGTTCTTC. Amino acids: CSTHVRGSEKQFF.

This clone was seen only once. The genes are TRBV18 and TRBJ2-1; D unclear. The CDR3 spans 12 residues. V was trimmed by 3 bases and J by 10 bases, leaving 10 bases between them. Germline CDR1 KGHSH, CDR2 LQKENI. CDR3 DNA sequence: TGTGCCAGCTCACCGCAAGGTTGGGAGCAGTTCTTC. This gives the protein CASSPQGWEQFF.

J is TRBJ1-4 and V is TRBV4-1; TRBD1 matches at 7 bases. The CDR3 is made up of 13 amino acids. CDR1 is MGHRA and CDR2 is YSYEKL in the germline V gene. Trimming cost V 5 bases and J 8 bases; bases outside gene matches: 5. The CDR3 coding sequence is TGCGCCAGCAGCGACAGGGTTTCGGAAAAACTGTTTTTT. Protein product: CASSDRVSEKLFF.

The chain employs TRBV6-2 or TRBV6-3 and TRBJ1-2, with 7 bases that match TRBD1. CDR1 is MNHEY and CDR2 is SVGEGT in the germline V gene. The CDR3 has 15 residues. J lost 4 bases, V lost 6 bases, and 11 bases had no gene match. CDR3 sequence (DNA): TGTGCCAGCAGGCCTTTTCCGGGACAGCTCTATGGCTACACCTTC. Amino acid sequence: CASRPFPGQLYGYTF.

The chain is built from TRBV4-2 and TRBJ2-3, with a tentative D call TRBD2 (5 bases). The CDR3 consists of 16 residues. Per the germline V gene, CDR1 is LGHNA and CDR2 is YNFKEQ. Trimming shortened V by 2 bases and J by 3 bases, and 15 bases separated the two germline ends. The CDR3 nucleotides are TGTGCCAGCAGCCAATTCGTGGCGGGCGGGACAGATACGCAGTATTTT. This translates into CASSQFVAGGTDTQYF.

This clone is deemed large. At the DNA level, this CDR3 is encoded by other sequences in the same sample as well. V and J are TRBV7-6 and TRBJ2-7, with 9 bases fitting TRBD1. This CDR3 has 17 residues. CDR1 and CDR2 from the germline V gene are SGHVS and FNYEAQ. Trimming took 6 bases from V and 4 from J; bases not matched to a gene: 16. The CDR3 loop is CASSPRESGQGRYEQYF. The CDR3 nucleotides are TGTGCCAGCAGTCCCAGGGAGTCGGGACAGGGTCGGTACGAGCAGTACTTC.